This TCR beta chain came from a study of regulatory T cells in long-lasting Graves disease. Time point given: persistent/refractory GD, antithyroid drugs over 5 years with positive TRAb. The TCR library was prepared using RNA isolated from PBMCs. With iRepertoire HTBI primers and Arm-PCR of CDR3 regions, TCR beta libraries were built. TCRdb re-analysed the multiplex PCR reads in MiXCR, keeping a single row per CDR3 protein. The top ten hold 35% to 55% of the sample, which has 700,000 or so distinct CDR3 sequences, approximately 31% seen once. The V end was cut by 3 bases, the J end by 4 bases, with 13 bases between. This CDR3 has 14 residues. From germline, CDR1 is SGHAT and CDR2 FQNNGV.

The clonotype comes from a female donor with Graves disease. The sequencing used peripheral blood mononuclear cells (PBMCs), collected when the disease was refractory, from a patient treated with antithyroid drugs. V gene TRBV11-2 combines with J gene TRBJ2-7; D possibly corresponds to TRBD2 (7 bases). CDR3 protein: CASSFGGGLYEQYF. In DNA, the CDR3 is TGTGCCAGCAGCTTTGGGGGGGGGCTGTACGAGCAGTACTTC.